The table lists the clone carrying this T cell receptor beta chain with many counts. This specimen comes from a study of T cells in Graves' hyperthyroidism and ophthalmopathy. There were TCR beta CDR3 regions amplified from RNA transcripts. RT-PCR in the first round (using the HTBI primer set) targeted the TCR CDR3. TCRdb redid the calling of the multiplex PCR reads with MiXCR, one entry per CDR3 protein. Seen here are approximately 600,000 distinct CDR3 sequences, about 14% observed once, and the top ten hold roughly 5.7%. The study collected blood at first hyperthyroidism diagnosis, before any ophthalmopathy symptoms arose. About 10 ml fresh peripheral blood yielded the PBMCs. Sequencing input: blood. The sequence was collected from a young woman with Graves' hyperthyroidism that later progressed to Graves' ophthalmopathy.

The chain's CDR3 is CASSQNYFGGGLSGYTF. Written as DNA, the CDR3 is TGTGCCAGCAGCCAAAACTATTTCGGCGGAGGTTTAAGTGGCTACACCTTC. The chain employs TRBV3-1 and TRBJ1-2; D unclear. V was trimmed by 2 bases and J by 7 bases, leaving 23 bases between them. CDR1 is LGHDT, CDR2 YNNKEL, per germline (reference sequence). CDR3 length: 17 amino acids.